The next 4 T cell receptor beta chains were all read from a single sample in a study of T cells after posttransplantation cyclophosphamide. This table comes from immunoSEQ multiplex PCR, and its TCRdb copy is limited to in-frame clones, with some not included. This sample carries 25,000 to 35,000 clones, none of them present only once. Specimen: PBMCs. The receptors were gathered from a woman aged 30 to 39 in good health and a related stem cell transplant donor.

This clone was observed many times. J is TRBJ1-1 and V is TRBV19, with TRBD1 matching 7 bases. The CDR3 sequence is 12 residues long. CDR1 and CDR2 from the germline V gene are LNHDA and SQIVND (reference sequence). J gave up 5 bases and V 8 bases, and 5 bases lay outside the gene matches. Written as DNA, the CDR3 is TGTGCCAGTGGAAAGGGGGCTACTGAAGCTTTCTTT. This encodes CASGKGATEAFF.

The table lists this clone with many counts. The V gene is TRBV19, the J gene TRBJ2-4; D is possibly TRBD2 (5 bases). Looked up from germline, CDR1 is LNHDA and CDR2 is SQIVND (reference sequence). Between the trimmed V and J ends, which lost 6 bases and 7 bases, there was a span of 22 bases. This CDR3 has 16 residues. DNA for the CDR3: TGTGCCAGTAGCATCAGAGGGCAAGGGTTGGTCAACATTCAGTACTTC. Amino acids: CASSIRGQGLVNIQYF.

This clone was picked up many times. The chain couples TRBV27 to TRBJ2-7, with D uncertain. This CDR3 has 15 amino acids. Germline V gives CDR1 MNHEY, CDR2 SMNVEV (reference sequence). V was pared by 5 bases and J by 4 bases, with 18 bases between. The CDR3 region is CASSHDGSGLYEQYF. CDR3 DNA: TGTGCCAGCAGTCACGACGGATCTGGGCTTTACGAGCAGTACTTC.

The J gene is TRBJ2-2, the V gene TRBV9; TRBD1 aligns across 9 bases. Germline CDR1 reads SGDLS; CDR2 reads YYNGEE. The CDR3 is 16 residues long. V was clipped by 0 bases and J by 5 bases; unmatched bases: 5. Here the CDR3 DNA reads TGTGCCAGCAGCGTAGGGACAGGGGCGGGGACCGGGGAGCTGTTTTTT. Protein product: CASSVGTGAGTGELFF. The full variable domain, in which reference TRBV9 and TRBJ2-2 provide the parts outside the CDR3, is DSGVTQTPKHLITATGQRVTLRCSPRSGDLSVYWYQQSLDQGLQFLIQYYNGEERAKGNILERFSAQQFPDLHSELNLSSLELGDSALYFCASSVGTGAGTGELFFGEGSRLTVL.